Included here is one T cell receptor beta chain sequence, with context. Assay used: immunoSEQ multiplex PCR; TCRdb lists only in-frame clones, some missing. This sample carries over 150,000 clones, 94% of them seen once, and the ten largest clones take approximately 14%. This entry is derived from a study of control samples from healthy donors and cancer patients. The CDR3 is 12 amino acids. V was trimmed by 8 bases and J by 2 bases, leaving 10 bases between them. From germline, CDR1 is MNHNY and CDR2 SVGAGI (reference sequence). This receptor was taken from a man in his sixties with colorectal cancer. The sample taken for sequencing was PBMCs. J is TRBJ2-7 and V is TRBV6-6; TRBD1 might be the D (6 bases). CDR3 nucleotides: TGTGCCAGCCAGGGGACGGCCTACGAGCAGTACTTC. Its translation: CASQGTAYEQYF.